The rows below give T cell receptor beta chains drawn from one sample of a study of T cells after yellow fever vaccination. TCRdb itself ran the 5' RACE reads through MiXCR, one entry per CDR3 protein. This table holds some 300,000 distinct CDR3 sequences, about 10% found once. The sample consisted of CD4+ T cells sorted from PBMCs, taken 45 days after the yellow fever booster vaccination. The receptor source for this set is a man younger than 30 who received the YFV17D yellow fever vaccine. Each CDR3 is given without its conserved first and last residue. Each record gives: V gene, CDR3 protein.

v_gene: TRBV7-8
CDR3aa: ASSLVGGGYT

v_gene: TRBV6-2/TRBV6-3
CDR3aa: ATRLAGDETQY

v_gene: TRBV6-4
CDR3aa: ASGKRHNILNQPQH

v_gene: TRBV12-3/TRBV12-4
CDR3aa: ASSQRDVSGYT

v_gene: TRBV6-1
CDR3aa: ASSERRNYGYT

v_gene: TRBV6-2/TRBV6-3
CDR3aa: ASRSHYREQETQY

v_gene: TRBV5-1
CDR3aa: ASSLAPGGHDTQY

v_gene: TRBV20-1
CDR3aa: STVQPAISYNEQF

v_gene: TRBV6-5
CDR3aa: ASSPRDRAIYGYT

v_gene: TRBV12-3/TRBV12-4
CDR3aa: ASIPRVAGNTIY

v_gene: TRBV4-3
CDR3aa: ASSHSLAGGPRYEQF

v_gene: TRBV6-6
CDR3aa: AISNWREVQQF

v_gene: TRBV20-1
CDR3aa: SAGRGSNTGELF

v_gene: TRBV10-1
CDR3aa: ASSASGGADTQY

v_gene: TRBV5-1
CDR3aa: ASSRPGQGSYNEQF

v_gene: TRBV9
CDR3aa: ASSVDAGGPVGQY

v_gene: TRBV7-9
CDR3aa: ASSFPPGLAGATLNEQF

v_gene: TRBV7-6
CDR3aa: ASSLASGGLLQETQY

v_gene: TRBV2
CDR3aa: ASSDLAAELYGYT

v_gene: TRBV28
CDR3aa: ASSAKGQPQH

v_gene: TRBV7-2
CDR3aa: ASSFNMRGGGDTQY

v_gene: TRBV27
CDR3aa: ASSSLAGALPYEQY

v_gene: TRBV7-3
CDR3aa: ASSFRRGPLPYNEQF

v_gene: TRBV11-2
CDR3aa: ASSPRRTDYEQY

v_gene: TRBV7-9
CDR3aa: ASSLRQYPNNEQF

v_gene: TRBV6-1
CDR3aa: ASSEGAGFPGTEAF

v_gene: TRBV27
CDR3aa: ASSLTGTGSPRSYEQY

v_gene: TRBV20-1
CDR3aa: SASQRIRTEAF

v_gene: TRBV18
CDR3aa: ASSPPGQGKSGNTIY

v_gene: TRBV7-9
CDR3aa: ASSSLSGITDTQY

v_gene: TRBV7-8
CDR3aa: ASSLVGGRNEQF

v_gene: TRBV7-2
CDR3aa: ASRAGGGDTQY

v_gene: TRBV4-3
CDR3aa: ASSQDLRSGGENIQY

v_gene: TRBV30
CDR3aa: AWSLGRPYGYT

v_gene: TRBV4-1
CDR3aa: ASSQQGAGLSEAF

v_gene: TRBV7-3
CDR3aa: ASSRTGGEETQY

v_gene: TRBV11-2
CDR3aa: ASSHFRSSGNTIY

v_gene: TRBV12-3/TRBV12-4
CDR3aa: ASTRPVLNEQF

v_gene: TRBV18
CDR3aa: ASSRLHNEQF

v_gene: TRBV7-8
CDR3aa: ASSLISFYGYT

v_gene: TRBV11-2
CDR3aa: ASSRQGSKGEQETQY

v_gene: TRBV5-6
CDR3aa: ASCEGSLYNEQF

v_gene: TRBV20-1
CDR3aa: SALRDGGSYNSPLH

v_gene: TRBV20-1
CDR3aa: SAKINGGYGYT

v_gene: TRBV7-3
CDR3aa: ASSVTGTTEAF

v_gene: TRBV4-3
CDR3aa: ASSYRVGGQPQH

v_gene: TRBV12-3/TRBV12-4
CDR3aa: ASSTGTSRPTDTQY